This T cell receptor (beta chain) derives from a study of shared clonotypes between healthy human individuals. About the research overall: The study drew on a couple of women and three men aged 18 to 49 as donors.

The CD4+ fraction was divided into a CD45RA+ naive subset and a CD45RA-negative memory subset. Replicate sorted-subset PCRs were loaded with around 200 ng DNA, 30,000 or so T cell genomes. Sequenced by immunoSEQ multiplex PCR; TCRdb stores in-frame clones only, minus some. The table includes about 1 million clones, roughly 80% detected once. The J segment lost 1 base and the V segment lost 4 bases, leaving 4 bases of the junction unmatched. The CDR3 runs to 14 residues. Germline CDR1 reads SGHRS; CDR2 reads YFSETQ. The origin of this receptor is a young man in good health. The chain employs TRBV5-1 and TRBJ1-1, with 7 bases fitting TRBD1. The specimen sequenced was memory CD4+ T cells sorted from blood. Subset meaning: CD45RA-negative fraction. Here the CDR3 reads CASSRDSGNTEAFF. In DNA, the CDR3 is TGCGCCAGCAGCAGGGACAGCGGGAACACTGAAGCTTTCTTT.